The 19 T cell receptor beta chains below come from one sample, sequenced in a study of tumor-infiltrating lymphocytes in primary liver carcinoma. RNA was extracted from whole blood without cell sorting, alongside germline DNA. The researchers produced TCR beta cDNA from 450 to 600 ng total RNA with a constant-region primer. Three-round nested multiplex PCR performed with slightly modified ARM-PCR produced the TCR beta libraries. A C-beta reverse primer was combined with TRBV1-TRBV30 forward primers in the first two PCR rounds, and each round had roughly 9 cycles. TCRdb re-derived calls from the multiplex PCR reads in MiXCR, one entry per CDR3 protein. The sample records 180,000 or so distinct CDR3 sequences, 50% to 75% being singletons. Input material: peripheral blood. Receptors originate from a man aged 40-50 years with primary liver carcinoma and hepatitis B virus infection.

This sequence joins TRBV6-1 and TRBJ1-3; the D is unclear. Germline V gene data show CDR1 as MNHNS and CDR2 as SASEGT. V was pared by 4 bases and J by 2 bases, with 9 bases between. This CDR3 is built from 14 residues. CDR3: CASSGNRAGNTIYF. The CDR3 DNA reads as TGTGCCAGCAGTGGAAATCGGGCTGGAAACACCATATATTTT.

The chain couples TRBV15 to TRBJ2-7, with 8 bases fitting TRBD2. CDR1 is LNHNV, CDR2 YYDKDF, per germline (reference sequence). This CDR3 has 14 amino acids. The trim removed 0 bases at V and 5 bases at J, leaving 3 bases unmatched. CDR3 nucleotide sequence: TGTGCCACCAGCAGAGAAGGGACTAGGGACGAGCAGTACTTC. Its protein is CATSREGTRDEQYF.

CDR3 residues: CASSLRDGTYEQYF. The CDR3 DNA reads as TGTGCCAGCAGTCTCCGGGACGGGACCTACGAGCAGTACTTC. V usage is TRBV6-1 and J usage is TRBJ2-7; tentatively, D is TRBD1 or TRBD2 (5 bases each). V dropped 5 bases and J dropped 2 bases, with 13 bases sitting between them. This CDR3 is 14 amino acids long. Germline values: CDR1 MNHNS, CDR2 SASEGT.

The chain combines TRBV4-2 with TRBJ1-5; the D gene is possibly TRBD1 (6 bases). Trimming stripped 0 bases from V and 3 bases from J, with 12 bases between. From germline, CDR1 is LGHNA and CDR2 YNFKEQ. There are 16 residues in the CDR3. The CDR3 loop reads CASSQDWGQYNQPQHF. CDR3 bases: TGTGCCAGCAGCCAAGATTGGGGACAATACAATCAGCCCCAGCATTTT.

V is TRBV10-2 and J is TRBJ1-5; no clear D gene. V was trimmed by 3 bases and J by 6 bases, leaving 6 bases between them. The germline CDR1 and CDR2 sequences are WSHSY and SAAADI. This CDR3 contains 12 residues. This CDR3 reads CASSEQLQPQHF. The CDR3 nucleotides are TGCGCCAGCAGTGAACAGCTTCAGCCCCAGCATTTT.

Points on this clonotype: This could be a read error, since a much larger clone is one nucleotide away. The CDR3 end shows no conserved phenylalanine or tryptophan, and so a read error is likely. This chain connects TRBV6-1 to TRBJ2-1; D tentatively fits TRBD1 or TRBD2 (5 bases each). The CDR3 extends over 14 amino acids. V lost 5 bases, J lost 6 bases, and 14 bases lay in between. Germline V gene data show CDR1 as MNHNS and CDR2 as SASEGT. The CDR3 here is CASSSPGTGNEQFL. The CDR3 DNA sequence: TGTGCCAGCAGTTCGCCCGGGACGGGCAATGAGCAGTTCCTC.

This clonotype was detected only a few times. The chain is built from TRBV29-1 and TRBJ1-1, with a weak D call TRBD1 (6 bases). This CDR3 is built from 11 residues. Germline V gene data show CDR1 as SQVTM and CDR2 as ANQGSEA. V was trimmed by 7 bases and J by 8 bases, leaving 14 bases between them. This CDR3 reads CSDLRGSEAFF. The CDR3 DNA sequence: TGCAGCGACCTCAGGGGATCCGAAGCTTTCTTT.

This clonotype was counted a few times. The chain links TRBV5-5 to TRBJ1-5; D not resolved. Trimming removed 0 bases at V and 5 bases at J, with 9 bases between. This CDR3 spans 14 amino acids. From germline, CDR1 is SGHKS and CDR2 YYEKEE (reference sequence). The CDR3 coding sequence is TGTGCCAGCAGCTTGGGGACGGTGGATCAGCCCCAGCATTTT. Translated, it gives CASSLGTVDQPQHF.

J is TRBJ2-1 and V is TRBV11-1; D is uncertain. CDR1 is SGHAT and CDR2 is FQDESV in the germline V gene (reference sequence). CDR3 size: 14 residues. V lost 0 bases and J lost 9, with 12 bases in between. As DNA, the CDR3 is TGTGCCAGCAGCTTAGCTGGCTTTCCCGGTGAGCAGTTCTTC. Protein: CASSLAGFPGEQFF.

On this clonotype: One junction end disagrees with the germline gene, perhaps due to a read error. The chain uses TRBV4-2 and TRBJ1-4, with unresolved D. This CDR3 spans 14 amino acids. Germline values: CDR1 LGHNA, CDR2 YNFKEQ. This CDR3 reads CASSQDVGNEKLLF. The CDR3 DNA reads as TGTGCCAGCAGCCAAGATGTCGGGAATGAAAAACTGCTTTTT.

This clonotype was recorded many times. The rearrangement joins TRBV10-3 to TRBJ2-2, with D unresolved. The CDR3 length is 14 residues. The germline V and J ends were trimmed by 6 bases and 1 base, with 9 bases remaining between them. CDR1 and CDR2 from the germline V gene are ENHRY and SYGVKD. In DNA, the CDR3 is TGTGCCATCAGGTTTGCAGGGAACACCGGGGAGCTGTTTTTT. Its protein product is CAIRFAGNTGELFF.

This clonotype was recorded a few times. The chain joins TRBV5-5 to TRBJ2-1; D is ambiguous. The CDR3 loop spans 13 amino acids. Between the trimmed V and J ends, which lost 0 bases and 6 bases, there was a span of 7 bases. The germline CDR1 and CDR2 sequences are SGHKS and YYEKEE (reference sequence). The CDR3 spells CASSLADFNEQFF. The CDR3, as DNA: TGTGCCAGCAGCTTGGCTGACTTCAATGAGCAGTTCTTC.

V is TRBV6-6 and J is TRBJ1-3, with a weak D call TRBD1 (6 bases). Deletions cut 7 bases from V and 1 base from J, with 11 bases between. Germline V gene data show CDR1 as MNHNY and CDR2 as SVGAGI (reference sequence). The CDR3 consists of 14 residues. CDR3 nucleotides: TGTGCCAGCATATCAGGGGTTTCTGGAAACACCATATATTTT. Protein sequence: CASISGVSGNTIYF.

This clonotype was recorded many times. The CDR3 loop reads CASSPRLNYNEQFF. CDR3 DNA sequence: TGTGCCAGCAGCCCCCGACTCAACTACAATGAGCAGTTCTTC. The genes are TRBV11-2 and TRBJ2-1; no firm D call. CDR1 and CDR2 (germline): SGHAT, FQNNGV. The CDR3 spans 14 residues. V gave up 5 bases and J gave up 3 bases, with 11 bases separating them.

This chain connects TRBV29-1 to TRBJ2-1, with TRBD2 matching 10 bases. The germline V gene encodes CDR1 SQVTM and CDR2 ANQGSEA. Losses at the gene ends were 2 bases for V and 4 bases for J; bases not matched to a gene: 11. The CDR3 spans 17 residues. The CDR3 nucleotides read TGCAGCGTTGAATCCCTAGCGGGAGAGTGGGGGTACAATGAGCAGTTCTTC. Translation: CSVESLAGEWGYNEQFF.

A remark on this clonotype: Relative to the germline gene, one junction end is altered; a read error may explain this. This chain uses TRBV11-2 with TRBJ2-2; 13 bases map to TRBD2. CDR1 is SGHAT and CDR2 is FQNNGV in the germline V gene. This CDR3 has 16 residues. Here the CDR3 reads CASSSQLAGGPGELFF. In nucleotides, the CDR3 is TGTGCCAGCAGCTCCCAACTAGCGGGAGGGCCCGGGGAGCTTTTTTTT.

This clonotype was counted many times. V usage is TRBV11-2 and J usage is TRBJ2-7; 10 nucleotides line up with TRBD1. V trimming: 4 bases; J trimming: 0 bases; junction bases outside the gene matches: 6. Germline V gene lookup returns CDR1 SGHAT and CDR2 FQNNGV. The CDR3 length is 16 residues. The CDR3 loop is CASSSRRTGGSYEQYF. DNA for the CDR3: TGTGCCAGCAGCTCCCGTAGGACAGGGGGCTCCTACGAGCAGTACTTC.

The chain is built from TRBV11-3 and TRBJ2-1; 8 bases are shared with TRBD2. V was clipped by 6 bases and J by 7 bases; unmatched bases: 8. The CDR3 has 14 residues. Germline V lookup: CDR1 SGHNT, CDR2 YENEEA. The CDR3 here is CASRSSGSRNEQFF. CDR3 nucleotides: TGTGCCAGCAGATCCAGCGGGAGTCGTAATGAGCAGTTCTTC.

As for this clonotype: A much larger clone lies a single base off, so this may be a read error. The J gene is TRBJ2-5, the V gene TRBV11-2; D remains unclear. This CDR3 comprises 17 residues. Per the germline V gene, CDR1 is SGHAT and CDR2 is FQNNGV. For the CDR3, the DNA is TGTGCCAGCAGCTTAGATCACCAGGCTTTAAACCAAGAGATCCAGTACTTC. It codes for CASSLDHQALNQEIQYF.